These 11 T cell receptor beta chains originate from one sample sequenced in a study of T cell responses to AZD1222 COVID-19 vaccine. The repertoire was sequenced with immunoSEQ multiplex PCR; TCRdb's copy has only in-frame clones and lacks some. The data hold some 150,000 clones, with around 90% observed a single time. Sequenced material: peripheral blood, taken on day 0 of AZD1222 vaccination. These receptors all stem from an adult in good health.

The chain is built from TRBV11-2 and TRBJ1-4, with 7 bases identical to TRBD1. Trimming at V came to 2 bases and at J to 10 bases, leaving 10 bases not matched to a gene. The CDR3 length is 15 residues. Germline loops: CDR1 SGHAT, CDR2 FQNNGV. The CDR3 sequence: CASSLSGGQGGKLFF. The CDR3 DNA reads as TGTGCCAGCAGCTTAAGTGGGGGGCAGGGGGGAAAACTGTTTTTT.

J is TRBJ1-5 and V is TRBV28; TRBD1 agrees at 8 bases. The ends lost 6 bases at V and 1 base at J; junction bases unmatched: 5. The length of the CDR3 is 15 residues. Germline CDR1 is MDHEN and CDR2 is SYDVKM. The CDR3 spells CASSPWDRSNQPQHF. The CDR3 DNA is TGTGCCAGCAGCCCCTGGGACAGGAGCAATCAGCCCCAGCATTTT.

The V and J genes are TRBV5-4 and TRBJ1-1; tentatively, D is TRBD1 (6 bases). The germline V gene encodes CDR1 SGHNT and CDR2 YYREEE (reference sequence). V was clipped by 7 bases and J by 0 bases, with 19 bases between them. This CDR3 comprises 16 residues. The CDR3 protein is CASHKGGATMNTEAFF. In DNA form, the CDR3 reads TGTGCCAGCCATAAGGGGGGGGCGACTATGAACACTGAAGCTTTCTTT.

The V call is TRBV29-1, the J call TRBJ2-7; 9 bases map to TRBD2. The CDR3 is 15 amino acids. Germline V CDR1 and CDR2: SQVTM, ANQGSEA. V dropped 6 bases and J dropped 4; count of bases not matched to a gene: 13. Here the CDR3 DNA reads TGCAGCGTCCGTGGGTTGGCTAGCGGGGTGTACGAGCAGTACTTC. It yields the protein CSVRGLASGVYEQYF.

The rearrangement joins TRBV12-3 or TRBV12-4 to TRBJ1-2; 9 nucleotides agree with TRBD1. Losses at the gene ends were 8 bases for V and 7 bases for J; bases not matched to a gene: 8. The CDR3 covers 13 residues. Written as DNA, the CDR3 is TGTGCCAGCGGGGGACAGGGATTGGGTGGCTACACCTTC. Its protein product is CASGGQGLGGYTF.

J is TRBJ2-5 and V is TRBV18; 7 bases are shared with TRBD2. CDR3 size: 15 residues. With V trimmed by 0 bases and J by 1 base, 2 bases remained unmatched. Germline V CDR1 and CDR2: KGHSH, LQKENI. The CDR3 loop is CASSPPTGGQETQYF. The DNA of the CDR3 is TGTGCCAGCTCACCACCAACGGGGGGCCAAGAGACCCAGTACTTC.

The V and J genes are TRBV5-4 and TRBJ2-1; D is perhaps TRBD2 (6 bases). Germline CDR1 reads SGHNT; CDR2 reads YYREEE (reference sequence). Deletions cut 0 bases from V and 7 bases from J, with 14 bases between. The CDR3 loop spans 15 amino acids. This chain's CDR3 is CASSLGEALRNEQFF. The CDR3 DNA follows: TGTGCCAGCAGCTTGGGGGAGGCGTTAAGGAATGAGCAGTTCTTC.

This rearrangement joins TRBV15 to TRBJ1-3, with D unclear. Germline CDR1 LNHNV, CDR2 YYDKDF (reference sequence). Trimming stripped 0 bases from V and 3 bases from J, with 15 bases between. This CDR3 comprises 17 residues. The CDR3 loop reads CATSRDLNVGRGNTIYF. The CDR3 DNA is TGTGCCACCAGCAGAGATCTGAACGTCGGGCGTGGAAACACCATATATTTT.

CDR3 loop: CASRRGLYNEQFF. Written as DNA, the CDR3 is TGTGCCAGCAGAAGGGGGCTCTACAATGAGCAGTTCTTC. This rearrangement joins TRBV28 to TRBJ2-1; the match to TRBD1 covers 7 bases. J gave up 3 bases and V 6 bases, and 2 bases lay outside the gene matches. The CDR3 extends over 13 amino acids. Germline CDR1 and CDR2: MDHEN and SYDVKM.

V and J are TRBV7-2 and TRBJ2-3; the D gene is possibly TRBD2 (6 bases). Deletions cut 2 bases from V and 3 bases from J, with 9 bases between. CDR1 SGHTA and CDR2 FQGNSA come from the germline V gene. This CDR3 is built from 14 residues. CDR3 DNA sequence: TGTGCCAGCAGCTTATTGCGGGGTACAGATACGCAGTATTTT. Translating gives CASSLLRGTDTQYF. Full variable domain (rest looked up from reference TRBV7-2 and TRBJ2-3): GAGVSQSPSNKVTEKGKDVELRCDPISGHTALYWYRQSLGQGLEFLIYFQGNSAPDKSGLPSDRFSAERTGGSVSTLTIQRTQQEDSAVYLCASSLLRGTDTQYFGPGTRLTVL.

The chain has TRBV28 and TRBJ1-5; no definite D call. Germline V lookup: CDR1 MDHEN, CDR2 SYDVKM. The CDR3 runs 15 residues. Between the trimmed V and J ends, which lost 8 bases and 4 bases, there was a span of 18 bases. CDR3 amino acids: CASRTPGPSNQPQHF. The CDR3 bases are TGTGCCAGCCGGACTCCCGGCCCTTCTAATCAGCCCCAGCATTTT.